A single sample is the source of the 15 T cell receptor beta chains below, sequenced in a study of blood T cell repertoires in COVID-19. Sequencing was performed with immunoSEQ multiplex PCR; in TCRdb, only in-frame clones are kept and a portion is missing. The sample comprises around 100,000 clones, approximately 90% of which are singletons, and 7.5% to 9.5% rests with the top ten. Input material: peripheral blood. All receptors come from a woman in her seventies who had recovered from COVID-19.

The chain uses TRBV7-3 and TRBJ2-1; 9 bases line up with TRBD1. This CDR3 comprises 15 residues. V lost 2 bases and J lost 9; bases outside the gene matches: 8. CDR1 is SGHTA and CDR2 is FQGTGA in the germline V gene. The CDR3 loop is CASSLGGTGLGEQFF. Written as DNA, the CDR3 is TGTGCCAGCAGCTTAGGGGGGACAGGGTTAGGTGAGCAGTTCTTC.

The chain combines TRBV30 with TRBJ2-3; TRBD2 agrees at 7 bases. The V and J ends lost 2 bases and 2 bases, in that order; junction bases with no gene match: 4. Germline assignment: CDR1 GTSNPN and CDR2 SVGIG (reference sequence). CDR3 length: 14 residues. The DNA of the CDR3 is TGTGCCTGGAGTACCGCGGGGGTCACAGATACGCAGTATTTT. Translation: CAWSTAGVTDTQYF.

The count of this clone is one. The V gene is TRBV29-1, the J gene TRBJ2-7; D is undetermined. Germline V gene data show CDR1 as SQVTM and CDR2 as ANQGSEA. The CDR3 covers 10 residues. Trimming stripped 6 bases from V and 4 bases from J, with 7 bases between. The CDR3 is CSVKEYEQYF. The CDR3 DNA follows: TGCAGCGTGAAGGAGTACGAGCAGTACTTC.

The J gene is TRBJ1-2, the V gene TRBV7-3, with TRBD1 identical over 7 bases. Per the germline V gene, CDR1 is SGHTA and CDR2 is FQGTGA. This CDR3 spans 14 amino acids. The ends lost 0 bases at V and 3 bases at J; junction bases unmatched: 1. DNA for the CDR3: TGTGCCAGCAGCTTAACAGGGGGCGACTATGGCTACACCTTC. Its translation: CASSLTGGDYGYTF.

This chain uses TRBV5-1 with TRBJ2-5, with D possibly being TRBD1 (6 bases). Deletions cut 0 bases from V and 2 bases from J, with 11 bases between. This CDR3 is built from 15 residues. The V gene's germline CDR1 is SGHRS and CDR2 YFSETQ. CDR3 in amino acids: CASSLVGAQQETQYF. DNA for the CDR3: TGCGCCAGCAGCTTGGTGGGGGCCCAACAAGAGACCCAGTACTTC. Based on the CDR3 plus reference TRBV5-1 and TRBJ2-5, the full variable domain is KAGVTQTPRYLIKTRGQQVTLSCSPISGHRSVSWYQQTPGQGLQFLFEYFSETQRNKGNFPGRFSGRQFSNSRSEMNVSTLELGDSALYLCASSLVGAQQETQYFGPGTRLLVL.

The CDR3 DNA reads TGTGCCAGCAGCCCCTTGGACAGGGGGATTACTGAAGCTTTCTTT. Translating gives CASSPLDRGITEAFF. The chain joins TRBV14 to TRBJ1-1; TRBD1 agrees at 10 bases. With V trimmed by 4 bases and J by 5 bases, 7 bases remained unmatched. Germline CDR1 and CDR2: SGHDN and FVKESK. The length of the CDR3 is 15 residues.

This clone was seen a handful of times. V and J are TRBV7-2 and TRBJ2-3, with TRBD2 identical over 8 bases. In germline, CDR1 is SGHTA, CDR2 FQGNSA. V was clipped by 6 bases and J by 2 bases; unmatched bases: 10. The CDR3 is 16 amino acids. In DNA, the CDR3 is TGTGCCAGCAGGATCGGGGGGGCGGGCCTCACAGATACGCAGTATTTT. It is translated as CASRIGGAGLTDTQYF.

The chain carries TRBV4-1 and TRBJ1-4, with a tentative D call TRBD1 (5 bases). Trimming stripped 3 bases from V and 7 bases from J, with 18 bases between. The CDR3 totals 16 residues. Germline values: CDR1 MGHRA, CDR2 YSYEKL. CDR3 in amino acids: CASSHPGRGRREKLFF. CDR3 coding DNA: TGCGCCAGCAGCCATCCTGGGCGGGGGAGGCGTGAAAAACTGTTTTTT.

The chain combines TRBV24-1 with TRBJ2-7; TRBD2 is a possible D gene (6 bases). The CDR3 contains 11 residues. V was pared by 9 bases and J by 9 bases, with 14 bases between. CDR1 KGHDR and CDR2 SFDVKD come from the germline V gene. The CDR3 coding sequence is TGTGCCACCGGGACTGGCGTGGGGCAGTACTTC. Translation: CATGTGVGQYF.

The V call is TRBV20-1, the J call TRBJ2-1, with D unclear. Germline values: CDR1 DFQATT, CDR2 SNEGSKA (reference sequence). The CDR3 runs 11 residues. Trimming took 3 bases from V and 4 from J, leaving 4 bases between them. DNA of the CDR3: TGCAGTGCTAGTCCGTACAATGAGCAGTTCTTC. Its translation: CSASPYNEQFF.

This chain connects TRBV13 to TRBJ2-7, with D maybe TRBD1 (6 bases). Germline CDR1 and CDR2: PRHDT and FYEKMQ (reference sequence). V shed 3 bases and J shed 7 bases, with 16 bases lying between them. The CDR3 runs 14 residues. This CDR3 is CASSFITGLREQYF. The CDR3 nucleotides are TGTGCCAGCAGCTTCATAACAGGGCTCAGGGAGCAGTACTTC.

In this sample, this clone turned up once. The rearrangement links TRBV7-2 to TRBJ2-7, with D maybe TRBD1 (6 bases). Trimming removed 1 base at V and 3 bases at J, with 16 bases between. Germline values: CDR1 SGHTA, CDR2 FQGNSA. The CDR3 totals 16 residues. The CDR3 sequence is CASSLGDTSLGYEQYF. CDR3 bases: TGTGCCAGCAGCTTAGGGGACACGTCGTTGGGCTACGAGCAGTACTTC.

This sequence joins TRBV4-2 and TRBJ1-3; unclear D gene. The CDR3 contains 15 residues. The V gene's germline CDR1 is LGHNA and CDR2 YNFKEQ. V was cut by 0 bases and J by 0 bases, with 6 bases left in between. CDR3 sequence: CASSQDHFSGNTIYF. The CDR3, as DNA: TGTGCCAGCAGCCAAGACCACTTCTCTGGAAACACCATATATTTT.

The CDR3 DNA reads as TGTGCCAGTAGCCCTTGGACTAGCGGGAGTGTCGGAGCCAAAAACATTCAGTACTTC. Encoded protein: CASSPWTSGSVGAKNIQYF. The chain has TRBV19 and TRBJ2-4, with 13 bases identical to TRBD2. The V gene's germline CDR1 is LNHDA and CDR2 SQIVND (reference sequence). V lost 6 bases to trimming and J lost 0 bases; unmatched junction nucleotides: 11. The CDR3 extends over 19 amino acids.

The rearrangement links TRBV7-2 to TRBJ2-3; a possible D gene is TRBD2 (5 bases). V lost 5 bases and J lost 1, with 10 bases in between. This CDR3 region has 14 residues. Germline V gene sequence: CDR1 SGHTA, CDR2 FQGNSA. The CDR3 sequence: CASSIGLGTDTQYF. CDR3 coding DNA: TGTGCCAGCAGCATCGGACTCGGCACAGATACGCAGTATTTT.